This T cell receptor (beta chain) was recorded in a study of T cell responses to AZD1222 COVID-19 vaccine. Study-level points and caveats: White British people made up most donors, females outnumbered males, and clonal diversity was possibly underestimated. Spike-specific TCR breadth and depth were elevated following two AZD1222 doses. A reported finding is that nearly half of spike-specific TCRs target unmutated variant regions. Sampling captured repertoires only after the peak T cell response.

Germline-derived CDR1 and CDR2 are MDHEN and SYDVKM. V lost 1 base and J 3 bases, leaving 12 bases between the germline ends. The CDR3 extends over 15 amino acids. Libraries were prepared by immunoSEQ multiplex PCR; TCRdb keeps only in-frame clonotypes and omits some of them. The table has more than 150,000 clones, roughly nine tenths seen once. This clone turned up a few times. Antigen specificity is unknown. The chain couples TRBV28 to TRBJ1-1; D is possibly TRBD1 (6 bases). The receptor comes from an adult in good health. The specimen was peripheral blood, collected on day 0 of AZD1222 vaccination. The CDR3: CASSLSYREYTEAFF. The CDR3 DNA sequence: TGTGCCAGCAGTTTATCGTACAGGGAATACACTGAAGCTTTCTTT.